One and the same sample provided the 4 T cell receptor beta chains below, sequenced in a study of T cells in localized non-small cell lung cancer. Using immunoSEQ multiplex PCR, the repertoire was profiled, and TCRdb retains in-frame clones only, with some absent. Here the sample spans 30,000 to 40,000 clones, roughly 75% being singletons. The sequencing here drew on peripheral blood, taken before any cancer treatment. Receptors originate from a male donor aged 60 or older with stage II squamous cell lung carcinoma.

The sample holds one count of this clone. J is TRBJ1-6 and V is TRBV12-5; TRBD1 is a possible D gene (5 bases). Trimming took 0 bases from V and 5 from J, leaving 20 bases between them. This CDR3 contains 19 residues. Germline CDR1 reads LGHNT; CDR2 reads FRNRAP. CDR3 residues: CASGLVRPGGGNNNSPLHF. CDR3 sequence (DNA): TGTGCTAGTGGTTTGGTACGGCCCGGCGGGGGGAATAATAATTCACCCCTCCACTTT. The full variable domain, with the rest looked up from reference TRBV12-5 and TRBJ1-6, is DARVTQTPRHKVTEMGQEVTMRCQPILGHNTVFWYRQTMMQGLELLAYFRNRAPLDDSGMPKDRFSAEMPDATLATLKIQPSEPRDSAVYFCASGLVRPGGGNNNSPLHFGNGTRLTVT.

The chain has TRBV4-2 and TRBJ2-7; the D gene is possibly TRBD1 (6 bases). Germline V gives CDR1 LGHNA, CDR2 YNFKEQ. Trimming left V 0 bases short and J 5 bases short, with 11 bases between. The CDR3 contains 14 residues. For the CDR3, the DNA is TGTGCCAGCAGCCAAGATCAGGGGAACCACGAGCAGTACTTC. Amino acids: CASSQDQGNHEQYF.

This chain joins TRBV14 and TRBJ1-1; 9 bases fit TRBD1. The length of the CDR3 is 13 residues. Germline V CDR1 and CDR2: SGHDN, FVKESK. V shed 4 bases, J shed 4 bases, and the junction held 1 base outside the gene matches. CDR3 region: CASSLTGGTEAFF. CDR3 sequence (DNA): TGTGCCAGCAGCCTGACAGGGGGCACTGAAGCTTTCTTT.

The V and J genes are TRBV7-9 and TRBJ2-7; 13 positions agree with TRBD2. The V segment lost 5 bases and the J segment 6 bases; nucleotides outside the gene matches: 7. The CDR3 runs to 15 residues. CDR1 is SEHNR and CDR2 is FQNEAQ in the germline V gene (reference sequence). The CDR3 DNA follows: TGTGCCAGCAGCGGTGGGACTAGCGGGACCCTCGAGCAGTACTTC. Translated, it gives CASSGGTSGTLEQYF.